The rows below give T cell receptor beta chains drawn from one sample of a study of T cell repertoires in cytomegalovirus infection. TCRdb passed the reads through MiXCR, listing each CDR3 protein once. The sample lists more than 300,000 distinct CDR3 sequences; roughly 36% were seen once. Their antigens remain unidentified. Sequenced here: cultured PBMCs, sampled from culture after CMV antigen stimulation. The receptors come from a human donor in good health (CMV status not recorded). Some clones in this sample may be carry-over from other donors' samples. The conserved cysteine and the conserved F or W are not part of the CDR3 here.

TRBV7-2	TRBJ2-2	ASSLDSRRSTGELF
TRBV7-8	TRBJ1-2	ASSARDGLYYGYT
TRBV4-3	TRBJ2-1	ASSQEGRAYNEQF
TRBV15	TRBJ1-5	ATSRVGRVSNQPQH
TRBV6-8	TRBJ1-2	ASSKGQVAYGYT
TRBV5-1	TRBJ1-5	ASSLSAGGGQPQH
TRBV20-1	TRBJ2-7	SARRPPANEQY
TRBV6-1	TRBJ1-5	ASGTGKPQH
TRBV5-6	TRBJ2-1	ASAIVGAAIFEQF
TRBV7-4	TRBJ1-1	ASSQTGTTTEAF
TRBV29-1	TRBJ1-5	SVVNRTGATLNQPQH
TRBV6-2/TRBV6-3	TRBJ1-5	ASNSKVGGAQPQH
TRBV30	TRBJ1-1	AWSVGGGNTEAF
TRBV7-9	TRBJ1-4	ASSGSEKLF
TRBV7-8	TRBJ2-2	ASSAVNTGELF
TRBV11-2	TRBJ2-5	ASSLDLAGGRETQY
TRBV27	TRBJ2-1	ASSSEATLIYNEQF
TRBV6-2/TRBV6-3	TRBJ2-4	ASSYSLLEREGVMPAKNIQY
TRBV5-1	TRBJ2-1	ASSLDLQGGYGEQF
TRBV7-6	TRBJ2-5	ASSLGASGGQETQY
TRBV4-3	TRBJ1-5	ASSLGHGGLNQPQH
TRBV24-1	TRBJ2-1	ATSDPGPSGRTINEQF
TRBV7-9	TRBJ2-6	ASSLALTGTGANVLT
TRBV11-2	TRBJ2-6	ASSTYSGAGVSGANVLT
TRBV7-2	TRBJ2-7	APFKGQIPYEQY
TRBV6-1	TRBJ2-1	ASSPDFEREATYNEQF
TRBV7-9	TRBJ1-1	ASSLDQDGTEAF
TRBV7-2	TRBJ1-4	ASSPRGNEKLF
TRBV4-3	TRBJ2-2	ASSQDQGANTGELF
TRBV5-1	TRBJ2-3	ASSLGLELATDTQY
TRBV3-1	TRBJ1-1	ASSHSRRPRTEAF
TRBV6-5	TRBJ1-1	ASSERGGEVEAF
TRBV7-6	TRBJ2-3	ASPQGVDTQY
TRBV19	TRBJ1-5	ASSMSFSSNQPQH
TRBV27	TRBJ1-6	ASSQRGTYNSPLH
TRBV6-1	TRBJ2-3	ASSVRKGTDTQY
TRBV6-6	TRBJ2-3	ASSYSIMAGGLDTQY
TRBV20-1	TRBJ2-7	SATSLAYEQY
TRBV2	TRBJ2-6	ASRDDNSGANVLT
TRBV10-3	TRBJ2-1	AISESVGVKVEQF
TRBV12-3/TRBV12-4	TRBJ2-5	ASSLGQPQETQY
TRBV7-2	TRBJ2-3	ASSLVLAGGTTDTQY
TRBV15	TRBJ2-1	ATSRDLPSLTVSYNEQF
TRBV19	TRBJ2-3	AARLGGTDTQY
TRBV5-1	TRBJ2-2	ASSGLASANTGELF
TRBV6-2/TRBV6-3	TRBJ2-7	ASLGTETSGTLYEQY
TRBV20-1	TRBJ1-6	SAREGTGRQGSSYNSPLH
TRBV28	TRBJ2-1	ASSQFSTSGRAADEQF
TRBV7-2	TRBJ2-7	ASSYDRDSEQY